These 30 T cell receptor beta chains came from one sample sequenced in a study of T cells in Graves' hyperthyroidism and ophthalmopathy. RNA transcripts were the template for amplifying TCR beta CDR3 regions. The primer set for the first-round RT-PCR of the TCR CDR3 was HTBI. TCRdb reprocessed the multiplex PCR reads with MiXCR, giving one entry per CDR3 protein. Here the sample spans roughly 360,000 distinct CDR3 sequences, around an eighth being singletons. Sample: blood. These receptors all come from a man in his thirties or forties with Graves' hyperthyroidism that later progressed to Graves' ophthalmopathy.

The V and J genes are TRBV11-2 and TRBJ1-2; a possible D gene is TRBD1 (5 bases). CDR3 length: 13 residues. V dropped 0 bases and J dropped 8 bases, with 10 bases sitting between them. Looked up from germline, CDR1 is SGHAT and CDR2 is FQNNGV. The CDR3 loop reads CASSLDPRGGYTF. CDR3 bases: TGTGCCAGCAGCTTAGATCCCCGGGGGGGCTACACCTTC.

Many counts were recorded for this clonotype. The V and J genes are TRBV12-3 or TRBV12-4 and TRBJ2-2; TRBD2 is a possible D gene (6 bases). V shed 4 bases and J shed 3 bases, with 9 bases lying between them. This CDR3 is 14 amino acids long. CDR3 bases: TGTGCCAGCAGTTGGGGCGGGGACACCGGGGAGCTGTTTTTT. It codes for CASSWGGDTGELFF.

This sequence joins TRBV24-1 and TRBJ2-1, with 9 bases aligning to TRBD1. CDR3 length: 16 residues. V trimming: 4 bases; J trimming: 7 bases; junction bases outside the gene matches: 10. Germline values: CDR1 KGHDR, CDR2 SFDVKD. CDR3 residues: CATSETGTGMENEQFF. The DNA for the CDR3 is TGTGCCACCAGTGAAACCGGGACAGGGATGGAAAATGAGCAGTTCTTC.

V usage is TRBV20-1 and J usage is TRBJ1-2; D not certain. With 3 bases removed from V and 5 bases from J, the gap between germline ends came to 13 bases. The CDR3 is 13 residues long. The germline gives CDR1 DFQATT, CDR2 SNEGSKA (reference sequence). This chain's CDR3 is CSASSREGYGYTF. The CDR3 coding sequence is TGCAGTGCTAGCTCCCGGGAGGGATATGGCTACACCTTC.

This clonotype was observed a few times. This chain connects TRBV5-8 to TRBJ1-2; 7 nucleotides align to TRBD1. The CDR3 is made up of 14 amino acids. V gave up 2 bases and J gave up 4 bases; unmatched junction bases: 5. CDR1 is SGHTS and CDR2 is YDEGEE in the germline V gene. The chain's CDR3 is CASSFPTGLYGYTF. The CDR3 bases are TGTGCCAGCAGCTTTCCGACAGGGCTCTATGGCTACACCTTC.

The chain is built from TRBV24-1 and TRBJ2-4; 11 bases map to TRBD2. Germline V gene data show CDR1 as KGHDR and CDR2 as SFDVKD. The CDR3 is made up of 17 amino acids. V lost 5 bases to trimming and J lost 5 bases; unmatched junction nucleotides: 10. The CDR3 coding sequence is TGTGCCACCAGTGCGGGGGGGCTAGCGGGGGGCCAAAACATTCAGTACTTC. This encodes CATSAGGLAGGQNIQYF.

Many counts were recorded for this clonotype. V is TRBV2 and J is TRBJ1-3; D is possibly TRBD1 (5 bases). Per the germline V gene, CDR1 is SNHLY and CDR2 is FYNNEI. V was clipped by 6 bases and J by 0 bases, with 15 bases between them. The CDR3 extends over 16 amino acids. The chain's CDR3 is CASRLQVVTSGNTIYF. The CDR3 nucleotides are TGTGCCAGCAGGCTACAGGTTGTGACCTCTGGAAACACCATATATTTT. Full variable domain (remainder filled in from reference TRBV2 and TRBJ1-3): EPEVTQTPSHQVTQMGQEVILRCVPISNHLYFYWYRQILGQKVEFLVSFYNNEISEKSEIFDDQFSVERPDGSNFTLKIRSTKLEDSAMYFCASRLQVVTSGNTIYFGEGSWLTVV.

This clonotype was counted many times. The chain joins TRBV18 to TRBJ2-3, with 8 bases lining up with TRBD2. The ends lost 3 bases at V and 5 bases at J; junction bases unmatched: 7. CDR3 length equals 15 residues. Per germline, CDR1 KGHSH and CDR2 LQKENI. Written as DNA, the CDR3 is TGTGCCAGCTCACCGCCCAGCGGGGGTGGAGATACGCAGTATTTT. Protein sequence: CASSPPSGGGDTQYF.

J is TRBJ2-7 and V is TRBV7-2; perhaps TRBD1 as D (5 bases). This CDR3 spans 14 amino acids. Germline V gene lookup returns CDR1 SGHTA and CDR2 FQGNSA. V was pared by 6 bases and J by 2 bases, with 14 bases between. CDR3 sequence (DNA): TGTGCCAGCAGTTTCGAGACAGCACCCTACGAGCAGTACTTC. Its protein is CASSFETAPYEQYF.

This clonotype was counted only a few times. The chain combines TRBV20-1 with TRBJ1-5; TRBD1 agrees at 7 bases. CDR1 is DFQATT and CDR2 is SNEGSKA in the germline V gene (reference sequence). V was clipped by 7 bases and J by 4 bases; unmatched bases: 7. The CDR3 loop spans 13 amino acids. The CDR3 spells CSVQQGVNQPQHF. For the CDR3, the DNA is TGCAGTGTGCAGCAGGGGGTTAATCAGCCCCAGCATTTT.

There are many counts of this clonotype. The rearrangement joins TRBV5-1 to TRBJ1-1, with D perhaps matching TRBD1 (6 bases). This CDR3 spans 14 amino acids. The germline V gene encodes CDR1 SGHRS and CDR2 YFSETQ. V lost 2 bases to trimming and J lost 7 bases, with 15 bases between them. The CDR3 loop is CASSFGEQGFEAFF. The CDR3 DNA sequence: TGCGCCAGCAGCTTTGGGGAACAGGGCTTTGAAGCTTTCTTT.

This clonotype was recorded a few times. The chain couples TRBV5-1 to TRBJ2-1; 8 bases are a match to TRBD2. V was clipped by 1 base and J by 5 bases; unmatched bases: 5. The CDR3 extends over 15 amino acids. Per the germline V gene, CDR1 is SGHRS and CDR2 is YFSETQ. The CDR3 region has the DNA TGCGCCAGCAGCTTGTACGTTAGCGGGAACAATGAGCAGTTCTTC. It codes for CASSLYVSGNNEQFF.

The chain employs TRBV13 and TRBJ1-1; D ambiguous. The CDR3 has 13 amino acids. V shed 4 bases and J shed 3 bases, with 9 bases lying between them. Per germline, CDR1 PRHDT and CDR2 FYEKMQ (reference sequence). DNA for the CDR3: TGTGCCAGCAGCTCTCGGTTGGACACTGAAGCTTTCTTT. Translation: CASSSRLDTEAFF.

This clonotype occurred many times. The chain has TRBV27 and TRBJ1-1, with D possibly being TRBD1 (5 bases). This CDR3 comprises 15 residues. The V and J ends lost 4 bases and 0 bases respectively, with 12 bases between them. Germline loops: CDR1 MNHEY, CDR2 SMNVEV (reference sequence). CDR3 nucleotides: TGTGCCAGCAGTTCGGACATTTTGTTGAACACTGAAGCTTTCTTT. Amino acid sequence: CASSSDILLNTEAFF.

This clonotype has ten or more counts. This chain links TRBV7-9 with TRBJ2-1, with 8 bases lining up with TRBD2. The CDR3 loop spans 17 amino acids. After removal of 5 bases from V and 5 bases from J, the junction contained 14 bases not matched to a gene. CDR1 is SEHNR, CDR2 FQNEAQ, per germline (reference sequence). Here the CDR3 DNA reads TGTGCCAGCAGCCACGGGACGGGGGGGACCTTTAACAATGAGCAGTTCTTC. It translates to CASSHGTGGTFNNEQFF.

This clonotype occurred many times. V and J are TRBV6-1 and TRBJ1-4, with D unclear. This CDR3 is built from 13 residues. V dropped 5 bases and J dropped 6 bases, with 10 bases sitting between them. The germline V gene has CDR1 MNHNS and CDR2 SASEGT. The CDR3 reads CASSPRWDEKLFF. CDR3 in DNA: TGTGCCAGCAGTCCTAGGTGGGATGAAAAACTGTTTTTT.

This clonotype occurred many times. The DNA for the CDR3 is TGCGCCAGCAGCTTGGCGCCTAGCTCTACCTACGAGCAGTACTTC. The encoded protein is CASSLAPSSTYEQYF. This rearrangement joins TRBV5-1 to TRBJ2-7; perhaps TRBD2 as D (5 bases). V lost 0 bases to trimming and J lost 2 bases, with 12 bases between them. CDR3 length: 15 residues. Germline V gene sequence: CDR1 SGHRS, CDR2 YFSETQ.

The rearrangement uses TRBV14 and TRBJ1-2; the match to TRBD1 covers 7 bases. Unmatched junction bases numbered 7, after V lost 4 bases and J lost 2 bases. Germline V lookup: CDR1 SGHDN, CDR2 FVKESK. The CDR3 sequence is 15 residues long. The CDR3 here is CASSRNRGDNYGYTF. CDR3 nucleotide sequence: TGTGCCAGCAGCCGAAACAGGGGCGACAACTATGGCTACACCTTC. Full variable domain (rest looked up from reference TRBV14 and TRBJ1-2): EAGVTQFPSHSVIEKGQTVTLRCDPISGHDNLYWYRRVMGKEIKFLLHFVKESKQDESGMPNNRFLAERTGGTYSTLKVQPAELEDSGVYFCASSRNRGDNYGYTFGSGTRLTVV.

The chain has TRBV25-1 and TRBJ2-7; D not certain. The CDR3 has 13 residues. Looked up from germline, CDR1 is MGHDK and CDR2 is SYGVNS. Trimming removed 2 bases from V and 4 bases from J, with 9 bases in between. CDR3 residues: CASSEPLTYEQYF. The CDR3 region has the DNA TGTGCCAGCAGTGAACCCCTAACTTACGAGCAGTACTTC.

Points on this clonotype: A much larger clone differs by one base, so this may be a read error. This chain connects TRBV27 to TRBJ2-5, with D unclear. With 3 bases removed from V and 9 bases from J, the gap between germline ends came to 14 bases. Germline-derived CDR1 and CDR2 are MNHEY and SMNVEV (reference sequence). The CDR3 extends over 13 amino acids. CDR3 DNA: TGTGCCAGCAGTTTTGGCCCCAGCCGGGCCCAGTACTTC. This translates into CASSFGPSRAQYF.

This clonotype was counted between two and nine times. One end of the junction does not line up with germline, which may come from a read error. This chain connects TRBV5-1 to TRBJ1-1; 12 nucleotides agree with TRBD1. Germline assignment: CDR1 SGHRS and CDR2 YFSETQ. This CDR3 has 17 residues. CDR3 residues: CASSLLGQGAFGTEAFF. CDR3 nucleotide sequence: TGTGCCAGCAGCTTGTTGGGACAGGGGGCCTTCGGCACTGAAGCTTTCTTT.

This clonotype was recorded many times. This rearrangement joins TRBV12-3 or TRBV12-4 to TRBJ1-5, with a weak D call TRBD1 (5 bases). The V end lost 7 bases, the J end lost 1 base, and 14 bases lay between the germline ends. There are 15 residues in the CDR3. This CDR3 is CASTVAGISNQPQHF. The CDR3 DNA sequence: TGTGCCAGCACCGTGGCAGGGATCAGCAATCAGCCCCAGCATTTT.

The chain couples TRBV6-2 or TRBV6-3 to TRBJ1-4, with TRBD1 identical over 10 bases. The CDR3 is made up of 14 amino acids. V trimming: 8 bases; J trimming: 6 bases; junction bases outside the gene matches: 6. Germline V gene sequence: CDR1 MNHEY, CDR2 SVGEGT. CDR3 region: CASRWTGGDEKLFF. The CDR3 DNA follows: TGTGCCAGCCGATGGACAGGGGGAGATGAAAAACTGTTTTTT.

This clonotype was seen many times. The chain has TRBV2 and TRBJ2-1; TRBD2 is a possible D gene (6 bases). Per germline, CDR1 SNHLY and CDR2 FYNNEI. V was trimmed by 4 bases and J by 7 bases, leaving 8 bases between them. The CDR3 covers 12 residues. The CDR3 DNA reads as TGTGCCAGCAGTGTGGGGGGTAATGAGCAGTTCTTC. Protein product: CASSVGGNEQFF.

The chain combines TRBV20-1 with TRBJ2-3; 8 positions agree with TRBD2. Germline trimming cut 3 bases from V and 3 bases from J; bases unmatched to any gene: 5. Germline V gives CDR1 DFQATT, CDR2 SNEGSKA (reference sequence). The CDR3 length is 14 residues. In DNA, the CDR3 is TGCAGTGCTAGTCCAGCGGGGGTGACAGATACGCAGTATTTT. Translated: CSASPAGVTDTQYF.

This clonotype was seen repeatedly, ten times or more. V is TRBV30 and J is TRBJ2-1; D remains unclear. V lost 3 bases and J 0 bases, leaving 6 bases between the germline ends. The CDR3 length is 13 residues. CDR1 and CDR2 from the germline V gene are GTSNPN and SVGIG (reference sequence). CDR3 bases: TGTGCCTGGAGCCAGAGCTCCTACAATGAGCAGTTCTTC. Its protein is CAWSQSSYNEQFF.

This clonotype was detected many times. V usage is TRBV7-9 and J usage is TRBJ2-1, with D hard to call. Germline values: CDR1 SEHNR, CDR2 FQNEAQ (reference sequence). CDR3 length: 11 residues. Between the trimmed V and J ends, which lost 7 bases and 5 bases, there was a span of 6 bases. The CDR3 sequence is CASNSHNEQFF. The DNA of the CDR3 is TGTGCCAGCAACAGCCACAATGAGCAGTTCTTC.

This clonotype was counted only a few times. The V gene is TRBV3-1, the J gene TRBJ1-4, with 7 bases identical to TRBD1. The CDR3 length is 17 residues. Per the germline V gene, CDR1 is LGHDT and CDR2 is YNNKEL (reference sequence). Germline trimming cut 1 base from V and 0 bases from J; bases unmatched to any gene: 5. The chain's CDR3 is CASSQGWDSATNEKLFF. The CDR3 DNA reads as TGTGCCAGCAGCCAAGGGTGGGACAGTGCAACTAATGAAAAACTGTTTTTT.

The V call is TRBV30, the J call TRBJ2-7; D might be TRBD2 (5 bases). This CDR3 comprises 13 residues. Trimming cost V 4 bases and J 3 bases, with 13 bases left between them. Germline V gives CDR1 GTSNPN, CDR2 SVGIG (reference sequence). CDR3 coding DNA: TGTGCCTGGATAAGGCAAGGAGGCTACGAGCAGTACTTC. Its protein product is CAWIRQGGYEQYF.

In nucleotides, the CDR3 is TGCGCCAGCAGCTTGACCGGGGATGTAAACACCATATATTTT. Its translation is CASSLTGDVNTIYF. The chain links TRBV5-1 to TRBJ1-3; D is uncertain. V was clipped by 1 base and J by 6 bases, with 11 bases between them. Germline V gene sequence: CDR1 SGHRS, CDR2 YFSETQ. The CDR3 spans 14 residues.